These T cell receptor beta chains were read from a single sample in a study of shared clonotypes between healthy human individuals. Data came from immunoSEQ multiplex PCR; TCRdb stores just in-frame clones and leaves some out. The sample has 640,000 or so clones, about two thirds seen once; the top ten hold roughly 1.8%. The sample consisted of memory CD4+ T cells sorted from blood. All receptors come from a woman in her 30s in good health. Both conserved end residues are trimmed from each CDR3. The order of the fields is J gene, V gene, CDR3 protein.

TRBJ2-1,TRBV4-1,ASSQILAGLSYNEQF
TRBJ1-2,TRBV11-2,ASSPGTLDGYT
TRBJ1-4,TRBV27,ASRRAGSNEKLF
TRBJ2-1,TRBV25-1,ASSEDRSIPYNEQF
TRBJ1-2,TRBV28,ASRPGGGRKPIGYGYT
TRBJ2-7,TRBV28,ASKSREDSYEQY
TRBJ2-2,TRBV29-1,SVPTGTGNTGELF
TRBJ1-4,TRBV7-8,ASSFPTGSEKLF
TRBJ2-1,TRBV19,ASSPDGSSYNEQF
TRBJ2-7,TRBV2,ASSEQGREYEQY
TRBJ2-7,TRBV5-1,ASSFTSGRGYEQY
TRBJ1-5,TRBV2,ASSEIEENQPQH
TRBJ2-1,TRBV7-8,ASSPRLAGGKYNEQF